These 4 T cell receptor beta chains came from one sample sequenced in a study of CD8 T cells in ankylosing spondylitis. No antigen has been assigned to these receptors. TCRdb recomputed calls from the 5' RACE reads with MiXCR, one row per CDR3 protein. The sample holds around 770,000 distinct CDR3 sequences, about 12% seen once. Study observations and caveats: Ankylosing spondylitis blood seemed to carry a telltale TCR beta motif made of several highly homologous variants.

Sequencing used blood, either unsorted or a sorted T cell fraction (not recorded which). The receptor source for this set is a male donor with ankylosing spondylitis.

This clonotype was recorded a few times. The J gene is TRBJ2-1, the V gene TRBV27, with 8 bases lining up with TRBD2. Trimming took 7 bases from V and 7 from J; bases not matched to a gene: 9. CDR1 MNHEY and CDR2 SMNVEV come from the germline V gene (reference sequence). The CDR3 covers 14 residues. CDR3 nucleotides: TGTGCCAGCAATGACGGGAGGGGGTTGAATGAGCAGTTCTTC. It yields the protein CASNDGRGLNEQFF.

This sequence joins TRBV7-9 and TRBJ2-1; 10 nucleotides agree with TRBD2. V shed 4 bases and J 8 bases; nucleotides not matched to a gene: 17. This CDR3 is 18 amino acids long. Germline loops: CDR1 SEHNR, CDR2 FQNEAQ (reference sequence). Here the CDR3 DNA reads TGTGCCAGCAGCTCGAGTCTGCTCCCCGGGACTAGCGTTTATGAGCAGTTCTTC. This gives the protein CASSSSLLPGTSVYEQFF.

This clonotype has a handful of counts. This chain connects TRBV6-1 to TRBJ1-6; the match to TRBD1 covers 7 bases. Germline CDR1 and CDR2: MNHNS and SASEGT. V lost 5 bases to trimming and J lost 5 bases; unmatched junction nucleotides: 6. CDR3 length equals 15 residues. In nucleotides, the CDR3 is TGTGCCAGCAGTAAAATGGACAGGAATAATTCACCCCTCCACTTT. Protein product: CASSKMDRNNSPLHF.

V usage is TRBV5-1 and J usage is TRBJ2-3, with a tentative D call TRBD1 (6 bases). Germline CDR1 and CDR2: SGHRS and YFSETQ. The CDR3 covers 11 residues. The V gene lost 4 bases and the J gene lost 12 bases, with 12 bases spanning the gap. The CDR3 DNA sequence: TGCGCCAGCAGCGCACAGGGTCCACAGTATTTT. It codes for CASSAQGPQYF.